This T cell receptor beta chain is drawn from a study of beta chain features in type 1 diabetes (dated by TCRdb to between 2018 and 2020). Broadly, across the study: Patients and healthy donors did not differ in mean age, gender distribution, total cell number or subset yield. A total of 100 million to 110 million sorted cells were examined across all samples, and a strong correlation was observed between cell number per subset and RNA yield. The study compared the TCRB repertoires of sorted circulating CD4+ T cell subsets in recently diagnosed type 1 diabetes patients with those in matched healthy donors. Whereas all 28 donors provided naive and central memory subsets, regulatory and stem cell-like memory subsets were isolated from just 8 patients and about 8 healthy donors.

To note about this clone: Its binding antigen is unknown. No much larger clonotype is one base removed from it; base qualities were not supplied.

Points the paper makes about the study in general: Naive, central memory and regulatory TCRB repertoires appeared to be more alike among patients than among healthy donors. Type 1 diabetes patients showed a moderate but significant shortening of TCRB CDR3 length in all four CD4+ subsets. Shorter templates might have been favored by PCR, but patient and control samples were amplified and corrected together, so both groups would have been affected equally by any skew. Because small numbers of individuals were included in the HLA sub-analyses, any influence of HLA type on TCRB rearrangement was left unresolved. At VDJ recombination sites, patients with type 1 diabetes made fewer insertions and deleted more nucleotides, a pattern implying thymic rearrangement abnormalities. Because cDNA rather than genomic DNA was sequenced, highly expressing activated cells could have been over-represented, although no difference in activation and CD3 levels was found between groups.

Each donor gave one peripheral blood draw, about 110 mL on average, collected into heparinised tubes. Naive, central memory, regulatory and stem cell-like memory CD4+ T cells were sorted on a BD FACSAria II using a panel including CD45RO, CCR7, CD25, CD127, CD95 and CD27. Every sorted population had a purity above 98%. PBMCs were isolated right away by Lymphoprep density gradient centrifugation and were stained directly, without culture. Samples were stained and sorted in pairs, with one healthy donor and one patient per experiment, so that batch effects were minimized. All of the isolated RNA was reverse transcribed with the High Capacity cDNA Reverse Transcription Kit, so expressed TCRB transcripts were sequenced. Naive, central memory and regulatory T cell samples underwent deep immunoSEQ sequencing, averaging roughly 3.3 million total reads per sample. Sorted cells were lysed in RLT buffer, and RNA was extracted using DNase-treated RNeasy Micro or Mini kits according to cell number. To prevent cross-contamination, every cell subset was processed on its own, while patient and healthy donor samples were processed together. TCRB sequences were amplified from cDNA with the immunoSEQ multiplex PCR, producing 87-bp fragments spanning the CDR3 region. The amplicons were sequenced using the Illumina HiSeq platform. The study's own analysis went as follows. Synthetic template baselines were used to correct PCR bias computationally, reads within Hamming distance 2 were collapsed, and singletons that could not be merged were discarded. Reads were aligned against IMGT so that V, D and J genes, CDR3 length and insertions or deletions at six rearrangement sites could be assigned. Within each subset, clonotype counts were normalized to sorted cell number, after which true diversity and Gini coefficients were computed with the tcR R package. Repertoire sharing was quantified using the overlap coefficient calculated on TCRB nucleotide sequences. As a proxy for the pre-selection repertoire, out-of-frame TCRB sequences from naive cells were analyzed. TCRdb retrieved this table from immuneACCESS and kept in-frame rearrangements only. Not all clones are present; in checked studies, unresolved V genes account for under half, and no reason is known for the remainder. V and J calls and clone size are as listed in that table; D and trimming were resolved from the DNA. This sample comprises about 650,000 clones, around 12% of them detected only once. More than 0.09% of the sample comes from the top ten.

Reading from cysteine to phenylalanine, the CDR3 counts 11 amino acids. The kept DNA is CDR3 alone, 33 bases in frame from the first base. V sheds 3 bases and J sheds 4 bases, leaving 4 bases between their ends. This receptor was taken from a man aged 30 to 45 with type 1 diabetes. The sequencing input was naive CD4+ T cells from blood. The cell subset or site label, read with the paper, signifies: true naive CD4+ T cells. The rearrangement combines TRBV23-1 with TRBJ2-7; the D gene is not confidently resolved. TRBV23-1 is filed as an ORF, its function uncertain. Here is the DNA: TGCGCCAGCAGTCATTTTTACGAGCAGTACTTC. It translates to CASSHFYEQYF.